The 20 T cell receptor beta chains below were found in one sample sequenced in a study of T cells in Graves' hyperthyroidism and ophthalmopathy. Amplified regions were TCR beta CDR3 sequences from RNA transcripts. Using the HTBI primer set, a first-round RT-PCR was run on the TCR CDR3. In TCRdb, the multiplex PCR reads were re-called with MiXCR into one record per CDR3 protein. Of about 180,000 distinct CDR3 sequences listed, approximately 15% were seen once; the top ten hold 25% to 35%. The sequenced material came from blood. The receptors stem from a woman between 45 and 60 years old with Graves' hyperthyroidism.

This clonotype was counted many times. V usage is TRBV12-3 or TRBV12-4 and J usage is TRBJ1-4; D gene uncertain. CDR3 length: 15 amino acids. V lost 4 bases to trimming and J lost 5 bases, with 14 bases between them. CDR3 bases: TGTGCCAGCAGTTCCCCCGGGAGATTAAATGAAAAACTGTTTTTT. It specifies CASSSPGRLNEKLFF.

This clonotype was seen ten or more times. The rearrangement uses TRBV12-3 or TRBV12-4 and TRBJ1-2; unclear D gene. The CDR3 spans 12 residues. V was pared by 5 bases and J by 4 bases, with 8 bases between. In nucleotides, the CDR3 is TGTGCCAGCAGTGGACTGACCTATGGCTACACCTTC. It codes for CASSGLTYGYTF.

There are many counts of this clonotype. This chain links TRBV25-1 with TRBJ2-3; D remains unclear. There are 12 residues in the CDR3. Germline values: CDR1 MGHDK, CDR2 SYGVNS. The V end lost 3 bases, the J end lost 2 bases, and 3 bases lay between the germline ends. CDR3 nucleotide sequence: TGTGCCAGCAGTGAGTTCACAGATACGCAGTATTTT. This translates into CASSEFTDTQYF.

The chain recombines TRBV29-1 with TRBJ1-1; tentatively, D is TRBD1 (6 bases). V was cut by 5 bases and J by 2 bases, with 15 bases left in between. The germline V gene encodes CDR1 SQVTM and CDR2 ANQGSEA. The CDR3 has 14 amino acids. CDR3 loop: CSVHLRTANTEAFF. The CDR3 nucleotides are TGCAGCGTTCACCTCAGGACAGCTAACACTGAAGCTTTCTTT.

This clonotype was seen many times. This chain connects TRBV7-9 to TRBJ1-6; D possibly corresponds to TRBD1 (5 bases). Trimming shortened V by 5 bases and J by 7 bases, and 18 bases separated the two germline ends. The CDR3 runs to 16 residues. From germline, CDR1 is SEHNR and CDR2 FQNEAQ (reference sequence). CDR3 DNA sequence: TGTGCCAGCAGCCAACCCCGGGGGGGAGGGAATTCACCCCTCCACTTT. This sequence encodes CASSQPRGGGNSPLHF. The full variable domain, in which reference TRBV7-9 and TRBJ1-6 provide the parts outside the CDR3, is DTGVSQNPRHKITKRGQNVTFRCDPISEHNRLYWYRQTLGQGPEFLTYFQNEAQLEKSRLLSDRFSAERPKGSFSTLEIQRTEQGDSAMYLCASSQPRGGGNSPLHFGNGTRLTVT.

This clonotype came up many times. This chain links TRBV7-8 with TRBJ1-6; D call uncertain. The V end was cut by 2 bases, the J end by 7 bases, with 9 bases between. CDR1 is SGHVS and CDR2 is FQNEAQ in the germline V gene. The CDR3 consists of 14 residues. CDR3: CASSLFPTNSPLHF. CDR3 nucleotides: TGTGCCAGCAGCTTATTCCCAACGAATTCACCCCTCCACTTT.

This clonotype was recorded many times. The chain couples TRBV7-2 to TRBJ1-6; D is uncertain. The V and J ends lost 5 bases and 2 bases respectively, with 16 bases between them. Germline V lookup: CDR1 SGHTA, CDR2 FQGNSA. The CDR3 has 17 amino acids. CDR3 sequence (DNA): TGTGCCAGCAGCCTCGGTGGAGGGAACCCCTATAATTCACCCCTCCACTTT. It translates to CASSLGGGNPYNSPLHF.

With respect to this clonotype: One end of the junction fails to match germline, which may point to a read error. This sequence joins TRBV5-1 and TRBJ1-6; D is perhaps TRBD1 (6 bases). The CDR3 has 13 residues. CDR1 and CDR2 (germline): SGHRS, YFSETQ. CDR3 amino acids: CASSLGARSPLHF. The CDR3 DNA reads TGTGCCAGCAGCTTGGGGGCGCGGTCACCCCTCCACTTT.

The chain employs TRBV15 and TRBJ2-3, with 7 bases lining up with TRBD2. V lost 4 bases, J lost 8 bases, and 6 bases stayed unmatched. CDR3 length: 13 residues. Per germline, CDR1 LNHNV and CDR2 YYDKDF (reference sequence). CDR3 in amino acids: CATSILWGGTQYF. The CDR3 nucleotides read TGTGCCACCAGCATTTTGTGGGGGGGTACGCAGTATTTT.

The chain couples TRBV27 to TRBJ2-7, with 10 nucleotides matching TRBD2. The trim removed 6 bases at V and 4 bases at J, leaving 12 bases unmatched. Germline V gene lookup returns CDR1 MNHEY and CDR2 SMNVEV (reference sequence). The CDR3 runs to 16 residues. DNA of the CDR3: TGTGCCAGCAGCTCCAGGTTAGCGGGAGGCTCTTACGAGCAGTACTTC. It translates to CASSSRLAGGSYEQYF.

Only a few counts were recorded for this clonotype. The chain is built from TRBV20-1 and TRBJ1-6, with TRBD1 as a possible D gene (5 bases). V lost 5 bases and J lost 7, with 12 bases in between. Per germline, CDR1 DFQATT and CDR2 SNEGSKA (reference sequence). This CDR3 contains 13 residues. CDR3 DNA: TGCAGTGCTCTCTCCCGGGGGAATTCACCCCTCCACTTT. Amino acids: CSALSRGNSPLHF.

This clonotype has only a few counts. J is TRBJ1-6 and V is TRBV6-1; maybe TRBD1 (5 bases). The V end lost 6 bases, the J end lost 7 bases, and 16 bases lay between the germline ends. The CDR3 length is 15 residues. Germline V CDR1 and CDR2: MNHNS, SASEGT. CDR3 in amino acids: CASRTEYSRNSPLHF. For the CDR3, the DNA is TGTGCCAGCAGGACAGAGTATAGTAGGAATTCACCCCTCCACTTT.

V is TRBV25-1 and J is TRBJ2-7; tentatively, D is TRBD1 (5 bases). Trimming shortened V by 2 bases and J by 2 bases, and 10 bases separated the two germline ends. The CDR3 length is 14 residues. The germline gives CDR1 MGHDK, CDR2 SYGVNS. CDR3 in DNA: TGTGCCAGCAGTGAAGGGGCAGGGACCTACGAGCAGTACTTC. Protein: CASSEGAGTYEQYF.

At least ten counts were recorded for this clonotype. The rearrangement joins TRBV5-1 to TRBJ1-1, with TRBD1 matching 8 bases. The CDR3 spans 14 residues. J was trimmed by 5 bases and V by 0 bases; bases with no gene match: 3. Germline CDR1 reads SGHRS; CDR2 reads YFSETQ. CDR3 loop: CASSLARTGTEAFF. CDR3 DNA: TGCGCCAGCAGCTTGGCAAGGACAGGGACTGAAGCTTTCTTT.

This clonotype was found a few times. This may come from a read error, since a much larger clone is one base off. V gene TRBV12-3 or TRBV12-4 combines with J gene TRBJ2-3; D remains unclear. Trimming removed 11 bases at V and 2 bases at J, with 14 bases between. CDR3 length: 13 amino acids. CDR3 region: CAGTTAHTDTQYF. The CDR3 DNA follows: TGTGCCGGCACCACCGCCCACACAGATACGCAGTATTTT.

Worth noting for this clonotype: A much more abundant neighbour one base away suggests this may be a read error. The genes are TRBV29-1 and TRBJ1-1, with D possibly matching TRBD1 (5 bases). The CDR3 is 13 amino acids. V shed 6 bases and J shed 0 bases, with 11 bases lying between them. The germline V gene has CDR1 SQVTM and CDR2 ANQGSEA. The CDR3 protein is CSVRDRMNTEAFF. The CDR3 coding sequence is TGCAGCGTCAGGGACCGAATGAACACTGAAGCTTTCTTT.

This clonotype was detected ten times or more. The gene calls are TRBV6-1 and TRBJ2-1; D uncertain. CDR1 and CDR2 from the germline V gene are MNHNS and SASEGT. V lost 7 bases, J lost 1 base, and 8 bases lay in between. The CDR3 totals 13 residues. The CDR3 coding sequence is TGTGCCAGCATAGGGATTTCCTACAATGAGCAGTTCTTC. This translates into CASIGISYNEQFF.

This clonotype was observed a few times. Here the CDR3 reads CASSQVPGGGYGYTF. The DNA for the CDR3 is TGCGCCAGCAGCCAAGTCCCAGGGGGAGGCTATGGCTACACCTTC. This sequence joins TRBV4-1 and TRBJ1-2, with 7 bases matching TRBD1. Germline V lookup: CDR1 MGHRA, CDR2 YSYEKL. Trimming took 1 base from V and 4 from J; bases not matched to a gene: 6. There are 15 residues in the CDR3.

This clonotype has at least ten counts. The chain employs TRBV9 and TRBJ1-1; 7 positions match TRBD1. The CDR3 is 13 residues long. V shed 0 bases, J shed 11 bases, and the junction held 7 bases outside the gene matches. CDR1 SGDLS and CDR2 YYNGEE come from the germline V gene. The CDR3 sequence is CASSVATDRQAFF. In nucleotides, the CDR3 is TGTGCCAGCAGCGTAGCTACGGACAGGCAGGCTTTCTTT.

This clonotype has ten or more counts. The CDR3 DNA is TGCAGCGTTGAAGGTGGGGCAGCGGATACGCAGTATTTT. Protein: CSVEGGAADTQYF. The chain uses TRBV29-1 and TRBJ2-3; D might be TRBD1 (5 bases). Between the trimmed V and J ends, which lost 1 base and 6 bases, there was a span of 11 bases. CDR1 is SQVTM, CDR2 ANQGSEA, per germline. The CDR3 totals 13 residues.